This TCR beta chain was retrieved from a study of shared clonotypes between healthy human individuals. CD45RO-negative, CCR7-selected cells formed the naive CD8 fraction, which excluded terminally differentiated effector memory CD45RA+ cells. Every subset's genomic DNA went evenly onto several immunoSEQ plates. In the original processing: From ImmunoSEQ came sequences covering only the junction and carrying no quality scores, so filtering differed. The data were produced by immunoSEQ multiplex PCR, yet TCRdb's version contains in-frame clones alone and is incomplete. The V and J calls and clone size are taken from that table; D and trimming were inferred from the DNA. The sample shows some 2.1 million clones, about 95% of them seen only once. General study findings and limits: The study generally estimated greater richness for naive than memory subsets. Donor scarcity curtailed the genetic and exposure-history diversity represented herein.

Concerning this clone itself: Its specificity is not known.

Input material: naive CD8+ T cells sorted from blood. This TCR was sampled from a man aged 18 to 30 in good health.

CDR3 region: CAVVAGPYNEQFF. DNA of the CDR3: TGTGCCGTAGTAGCGGGTCCGTACAATGAGCAGTTCTTC. This rearrangement joins TRBV21-1 to TRBJ2-1; the D segment call TRBD2 is taken from the table without a DNA check. TRBV21-1 is described as a pseudogene. The CDR3 sequence is 13 residues long.